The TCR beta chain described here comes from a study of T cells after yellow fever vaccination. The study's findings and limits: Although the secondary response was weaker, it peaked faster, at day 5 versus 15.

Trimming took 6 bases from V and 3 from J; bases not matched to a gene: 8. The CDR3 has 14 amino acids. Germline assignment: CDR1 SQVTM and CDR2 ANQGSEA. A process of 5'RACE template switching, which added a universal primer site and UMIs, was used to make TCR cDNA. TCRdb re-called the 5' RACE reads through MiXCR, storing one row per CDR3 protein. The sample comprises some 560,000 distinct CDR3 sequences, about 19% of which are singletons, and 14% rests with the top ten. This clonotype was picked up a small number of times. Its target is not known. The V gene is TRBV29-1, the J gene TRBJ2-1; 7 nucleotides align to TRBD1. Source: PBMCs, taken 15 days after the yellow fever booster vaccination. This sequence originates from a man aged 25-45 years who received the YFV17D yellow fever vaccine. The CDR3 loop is CSVPTGSLYNEQFF. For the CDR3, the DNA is TGCAGCGTCCCGACAGGGAGTCTCTACAATGAGCAGTTCTTC.